The present T cell receptor beta chain was sequenced within a study of T-cell reconstitution after alpha-beta-depleted transplantation in children. This clonotype was picked up a small number of times. Unique molecular identifiers were incorporated when the TCRbeta library was constructed. Each CDR3 protein is one row after TCRdb ran MiXCR on the PCR reads. The sample contains a few hundred thousand distinct CDR3 sequences, 15% to 20% of which appear only once. The CDR3 is 19 amino acids. The V gene lost 1 base and the J gene lost 5 bases, with 29 bases spanning the gap. Germline V gives CDR1 DFQATT, CDR2 SNEGSKA (reference sequence).

The material was PBMCs, mostly from graft donor cells, obtained 360 days after TCRalphabeta/CD19-depleted stem cell transplant. The source is a boy in the first two years of life who had a stem cell transplant for Wiskott-Aldrich syndrome, so the T cells may come from the graft donor. The rearrangement joins TRBV20-1 to TRBJ2-5; a possible D gene is TRBD2 (7 bases). CDR3 nucleotides: TGCAGTGCTAGAGCTGATGGTTTCGCTCAAGGGGGGGATGGTGAGACCCAGTACTTC. It yields the protein CSARADGFAQGGDGETQYF.